This TCR beta chain was recorded in a study of CD8+CD57+ T cells in acquired aplastic anemia. Study overall: Sorted CD4+ and CD8+ cells gave a mean 3.2 ug DNA, range about 0.17 to 27.4 ug.

This clonotype has a count of ten or more. Its target is unknown. The CDR3 is 18 amino acids. From germline, CDR1 is MGHRA and CDR2 YSYEKL. V lost 0 bases and J lost 0, with 15 bases in between. Investigators profiled TCR beta VDJ and CDR3 from genomic DNA template. TCRdb reanalysed the reads using MiXCR and keeps one entry per CDR3 protein. The repertoire holds 210,000 or so distinct CDR3 sequences, with under 50% as singletons. The study, taken as a whole, reports: Common to patients and controls were twenty-nine CD8+ CDR3 sequences.

Patients picked for sequencing had shown CD8+CD57+ cell expansion detected by flow cytometry. Diagnosis of severe acquired aplastic anemia applied to all patients. This clonotype was sampled from a human donor with aplastic anemia. The chain carries TRBV4-1 and TRBJ1-3; D gene uncertain. Sequencing input: sorted CD4+, CD8+, or CD8+CD57+ T cells (not recorded which) from PBMCs. This chain's CDR3 is CASSQENRRTYSGNTIYF. As DNA, the CDR3 is TGCGCCAGCAGCCAAGAAAATAGGCGGACCTACTCTGGAAACACCATATATTTT.